The source of this T cell receptor (beta chain) is a study of T cell responses to AZD1222 COVID-19 vaccine. Method: immunoSEQ multiplex PCR; TCRdb's copy keeps in-frame clones and lacks some. In the table there are roughly 140,000 clones, approximately 89% of which are singletons. The CDR3 extends over 13 amino acids. Germline V gene lookup returns CDR1 MNHEY and CDR2 SVGAGI. V lost 2 bases and J lost 11, with 10 bases in between. The sample in question was peripheral blood, obtained on day 0 of MenACWY control vaccination. The chain has TRBV6-5 and TRBJ1-6; D is unresolved. The sequence derives from an adult in good health. CDR3 protein: CASSYGSTAPLHF. As DNA, the CDR3 is TGTGCCAGCAGTTACGGGTCGACTGCACCCCTCCACTTT.